Included here is one T cell receptor (beta chain) sequence, with context. There is no known antigen for this receptor. Base qualities are not provided; no much larger clone lies one nucleotide away. V lost 1 base and J lost 0 bases, and the count of bases not matched to a germline gene is 12. The CDR3 holds 19 amino acids from the cysteine to the phenylalanine. Only the CDR3 DNA stays, 57 bases, in frame from base 1. CDR1 KGHSH and CDR2 LQKENI are derived from the germline V gene. Participants in the prospective study were enrolled through a virtual design, were aged roughly 18 to 100 years, and lived in approximately 25 United States geographic areas. In the prospective study, participants were assigned to cohorts based on the clinical history participants reported in a screening survey and a study questionnaire. Recovered participants in ImmuneRACE Cohort 3 were defined by two consecutive negative NP/OP PCR tests, clearance by a healthcare professional, or resolution of symptoms. Each participant in the prospective study had whole blood, serum and a nasopharyngeal or oropharyngeal swab collected by mobile phlebotomists. Additional blood draws and questionnaires over an approximately two-month period could optionally be provided by prospective study participants. Before DNA extraction, prospective study blood samples were shipped either frozen or at room temperature.

The entry originates in a study of blood T cell repertoires in COVID-19 (dated by TCRdb to the early 2020s). Regarding the complete study: The collaborator samples originated in the United States, Italy and Spain and spanned the acute and convalescent phases of COVID-19. The prospective study material was composed of cDNA or gDNA derived from T cells, B-cell-depleted T cells, or PBMCs. Subjects who had been exposed to COVID-19, were actively infected with it, or had recovered from it provided the deeply sampled blood TCRbeta repertoires that made up the dataset. The repertoires were released in a freely available public database intended as a resource for research on the immune response to SARS-CoV-2. Samples came from the ongoing ImmuneRACE study (first 160 participants) plus 1,254 subjects from 6 global collaborators. Nearly every sample came with metadata listing a de-identified subject ID, COVID-19 status, age in years and sex. Where available, HLA class I and class II types were taken from metadata supplied by the sample provider and were not determined by assay-based typing.

The immunoSEQ Assay, a bias-controlled multiplex PCR, was used to amplify TCRbeta CDR3 regions from genomic DNA. Turning to the authors' computational methods: The number of nucleated cells in each sample was estimated by amplification of reference gene primers within the assay. To quantify the absolute abundance of each unique TCRbeta CDR3 rearrangement, sequence reads were collapsed and filtered. For each sample, productive Simpson clonality was calculated as the square root of Simpson's diversity index across productive rearrangements. Entries here come from immuneACCESS through TCRdb and include only in-frame sequences with V and J called. Some clones fail to appear in such tables; in the studies checked, an unresolved V gene covers under half of the shortfall, and the cause of the remainder is unknown. The D gene and trimming were derived from the DNA, and the V and J assignments and clone size from that table. This sample has a few hundred thousand clones in its table, and less than 90% of those were observed once. The ten largest clones represent roughly 1% of the sample.

Study-level results and caveats: Clinical and demographic metadata were provided uncurated, with the amount varying by source and participant.

The TCR comes from a woman aged 25 to 39 who had recovered from COVID-19. The sequencing input was PBMCs or T cells enriched from blood (not recorded which). The chain is encoded by TRBV18 joined to TRBJ1-5; 7 bases in the middle match TRBD1. DNA sequence: TGTGCCAGCTCACCACTCCGACAGGGCCCGGCTACTAGCAATCAGCCCCAGCATTTT. Its translation is CASSPLRQGPATSNQPQHF.